This TCR beta chain was captured by sequencing in a study of cytomegalovirus exposure and HLA in healthy donors. Study-wide context: The approximately 670 first-cohort repertoires shared a platform with the 120 or so validation repertoires, as reported in a later analysis.

CDR1 MGHRA and CDR2 YSYEKL come from the germline V gene. This CDR3 is 14 amino acids long. Trimming stripped 0 bases from V and 5 bases from J, with 11 bases between. Worth noting for this clone: Antigen unknown.

Overall study findings and caveats: According to reports, the classifier identified cytomegalovirus status with high specificity and sensitivity. Most TCR sequences proved rare, with some public TCRs found in many donors.

The assay was immunoSEQ multiplex PCR, and TCRdb's table has in-frame clones only and misses some. The sample yields 170,000 or so clones, around 85% seen once. The sequence came from a man between 18 and 29 years old in good health and CMV-seropositive. The specimen was PBMCs. The J gene is TRBJ2-7, the V gene TRBV4-1; D possibly corresponds to TRBD1 (7 bases). CDR3 residues: CASSQETGRNEQYF. The CDR3 DNA is TGCGCCAGCAGCCAAGAGACAGGGAGGAACGAGCAGTACTTC.